The 25 T cell receptor beta chains given below trace back to one sample, sequenced in a study of T-cell reconstitution after alpha-beta-depleted transplantation in children. The authors prepared the TCRbeta library with unique molecular identifiers. Each CDR3 protein gets one entry after TCRdb re-called the PCR reads with MiXCR. The top ten hold about a third of the sample, which has roughly 570,000 distinct CDR3 sequences, roughly 30% seen once. Sequences were derived from PBMCs, sampled before TCRalphabeta/CD19-depleted stem cell transplant. Receptors were obtained from a boy under three years old with Wiskott-Aldrich syndrome, due to receive a stem cell transplant.

This clonotype was detected many times. This rearrangement joins TRBV6-5 to TRBJ2-3; 11 nucleotides match TRBD2. The V segment lost 10 bases and the J segment 4 bases; nucleotides outside the gene matches: 7. The CDR3 covers 14 residues. The germline CDR1 and CDR2 sequences are MNHEY and SVGAGI. The CDR3 DNA sequence: TGTGCCATCCTAGCGGGGGGAGAGGCAGATACGCAGTATTTT. Its protein is CAILAGGEADTQYF.

This chain links TRBV5-1 with TRBJ1-1, with a tentative D call TRBD1 (6 bases). Trimming removed 0 bases at V and 2 bases at J, with 23 bases between. Germline V gene data show CDR1 as SGHRS and CDR2 as YFSETQ. The CDR3 contains 19 residues. The chain's CDR3 is CASSLATYRPGHSNTEAFF. CDR3 DNA sequence: TGCGCCAGCAGCTTGGCCACTTACCGACCGGGACACTCCAACACTGAAGCTTTCTTT.

DNA of the CDR3: TGCGCCAGCAGCTTCCAGGGCGGAAGGGGGTACAATGAGCAGTTCTTC. Encoded protein: CASSFQGGRGYNEQFF. The V and J genes are TRBV5-1 and TRBJ2-1; TRBD1 might be the D (6 bases). Looked up from germline, CDR1 is SGHRS and CDR2 is YFSETQ. V shed 2 bases and J shed 4 bases, with 16 bases lying between them. The CDR3 runs to 16 residues.

This clonotype was observed a handful of times. The rearrangement uses TRBV20-1 and TRBJ1-5; D gene ambiguous. CDR1 DFQATT and CDR2 SNEGSKA come from the germline V gene (reference sequence). The V and J ends lost 4 bases and 0 bases respectively, with 13 bases between them. The CDR3 is 15 residues long. CDR3 DNA sequence: TGCAGTGCTACCACCCCGCAGAGTAGCAATCAGCCCCAGCATTTT. It is translated as CSATTPQSSNQPQHF.

This clonotype was detected a few times. V is TRBV27 and J is TRBJ2-7; D might be TRBD2 (6 bases). V shed 0 bases and J shed 5 bases, with 11 bases lying between them. The CDR3 extends over 14 amino acids. Germline V gene sequence: CDR1 MNHEY, CDR2 SMNVEV (reference sequence). DNA of the CDR3: TGTGCCAGCAGTTTATCGCAGGGCGGGAACGAGCAGTACTTC. Its protein product is CASSLSQGGNEQYF.

This clonotype was recorded a few times. The gene calls are TRBV7-9 and TRBJ2-1, with 11 positions matching TRBD2. This CDR3 is built from 14 residues. After removal of 10 bases from V and 7 bases from J, the junction contained 9 bases not matched to a gene. Germline V gives CDR1 SEHNR, CDR2 FQNEAQ (reference sequence). The CDR3, as DNA: TGTGCCAACACCGGGACTAGCGGTACTAATGAGCAGTTCTTC. Translation gives CANTGTSGTNEQFF.

This clonotype was recorded a few times. The genes are TRBV5-1 and TRBJ2-7; D is undetermined. The length of the CDR3 is 14 residues. The germline V and J ends were trimmed by 0 bases and 5 bases, with 12 bases remaining between them. Germline V lookup: CDR1 SGHRS, CDR2 YFSETQ. CDR3 sequence reads: CASSLGVGWNEQYF. The DNA for the CDR3 is TGCGCCAGCAGCTTGGGTGTGGGTTGGAACGAGCAGTACTTC.

This sequence joins TRBV12-3 or TRBV12-4 and TRBJ2-7; D is perhaps TRBD2 (7 bases). V was trimmed by 4 bases and J by 1 base, leaving 17 bases between them. The CDR3 loop spans 16 amino acids. The CDR3 region is CASSWGGAAASYEQYF. The CDR3 DNA reads as TGTGCCAGCAGTTGGGGGGGCGCGGCCGCATCCTACGAGCAGTACTTC.

The sample holds a few counts of this clonotype. The chain recombines TRBV5-6 with TRBJ2-4; 7 bases map to TRBD1. CDR3 length: 16 amino acids. The germline V gene has CDR1 SGHDT and CDR2 YYEEEE. V was pared by 4 bases and J by 0 bases, with 7 bases of the junction left unmatched. The CDR3 bases are TGTGCCAGCAGCCCTGGACAGGCTCTAGCCAAAAACATTCAGTACTTC. Translating gives CASSPGQALAKNIQYF.

J is TRBJ2-3 and V is TRBV10-3, with 11 bases matching TRBD2. Germline CDR1 reads ENHRY; CDR2 reads SYGVKD. The CDR3 has 15 residues. The V segment lost 6 bases and the J segment 4 bases; nucleotides outside the gene matches: 6. Here the CDR3 reads CAISVLAGVSDTQYF. The DNA of the CDR3 is TGTGCCATCAGCGTACTAGCGGGAGTCTCAGATACGCAGTATTTT.

This clonotype has more than one count but fewer than ten. The rearrangement uses TRBV5-5 and TRBJ2-5; D possibly corresponds to TRBD2 (5 bases). The CDR3 runs to 14 residues. Deletions cut 1 base from V and 0 bases from J, with 7 bases between. Germline V gene sequence: CDR1 SGHKS, CDR2 YYEKEE (reference sequence). The CDR3 is CASSLRGNQETQYF. The CDR3 coding sequence is TGTGCCAGCAGCTTGCGGGGAAACCAAGAGACCCAGTACTTC.

This clonotype was observed a handful of times. CDR3 region: CASSLYAISARTGELFF. In DNA, the CDR3 is TGCGCCAGCAGCTTGTACGCGATTTCGGCTAGGACCGGGGAGCTGTTTTTT. V gene TRBV5-1 combines with J gene TRBJ2-2; D is ambiguous. The CDR3 length is 17 residues. Germline CDR1 reads SGHRS; CDR2 reads YFSETQ. V lost 1 base and J lost 5, with 18 bases in between.

A few counts support this clonotype. The CDR3 sequence: CASSLEAGGGNEQFF. CDR3 DNA: TGTGCCAGCAGCTTAGAAGCGGGAGGGGGTAATGAGCAGTTCTTC. The chain has TRBV7-3 and TRBJ2-1, with TRBD2 identical over 10 bases. V was pared by 2 bases and J by 7 bases, with 5 bases of the junction left unmatched. The CDR3 is made up of 15 amino acids. Germline CDR1 reads SGHTA; CDR2 reads FQGTGA.

This chain links TRBV5-1 with TRBJ1-1, with a possible D match to TRBD1 (5 bases). Trimming shortened V by 0 bases and J by 6 bases, and 15 bases separated the two germline ends. Germline CDR1 reads SGHRS; CDR2 reads YFSETQ. The CDR3 sequence is 15 residues long. The CDR3 loop is CASSLANLQASEAFF. CDR3 DNA: TGCGCCAGCAGCTTGGCTAATCTACAGGCATCTGAAGCTTTCTTT.

The J gene is TRBJ2-6, the V gene TRBV5-5; TRBD1 matches 7 bases. V was pared by 5 bases and J by 2 bases, with 7 bases of the junction left unmatched. The CDR3 runs to 16 residues. The V gene's germline CDR1 is SGHKS and CDR2 YYEKEE (reference sequence). The chain's CDR3 is CASRLEDRAGANVLTF. The CDR3 DNA reads TGTGCCAGCAGGCTGGAAGACAGGGCTGGGGCCAACGTCCTGACTTTC.

This clonotype was seen a few times. The gene calls are TRBV5-1 and TRBJ2-7; D may be TRBD1 (5 bases). Germline CDR1 and CDR2: SGHRS and YFSETQ. The V end lost 1 base, the J end lost 1 base, and 12 bases lay between the germline ends. CDR3 length equals 15 residues. The CDR3 spells CASSLTTARSYEQYF. The DNA for the CDR3 is TGCGCCAGCAGCTTGACGACAGCCAGATCCTACGAGCAGTACTTC.

J is TRBJ2-3 and V is TRBV10-3; D is unresolved. The germline V and J ends were trimmed by 8 bases and 0 bases, with 6 bases remaining between them. Looked up from germline, CDR1 is ENHRY and CDR2 is SYGVKD. The CDR3 is 12 residues long. The CDR3 sequence: CAIAESTDTQYF. The CDR3 nucleotides are TGTGCCATCGCAGAAAGCACAGATACGCAGTATTTT.

Remarks on this clonotype: At one boundary the junction diverges from the germline segment, which might be a read error. The rearrangement links TRBV11-3 to TRBJ2-1; D may correspond to TRBD1 or TRBD2 (5 bases each). The germline gives CDR1 SGHNT, CDR2 YENEEA. The CDR3 spans 14 residues. CDR3 sequence reads: CASSRDDSHNEQFF. For the CDR3, the DNA is TGTGCCAGCAGCCGGGACGACTCCCACAATGAGCAGTTCTTC. The full variable domain, its missing parts supplied by reference TRBV11-3 and TRBJ2-1, is EAGVVQSPRYKIIEKKQPVAFWCNPISGHNTLYWYLQNLGQGPELLIRYENEEAVDDSQLPKDRFSAERLKGVDSTLKIQPAELGDSAVYLCASSRDDSHNEQFFGPGTRLTVL.

The chain has TRBV12-3 or TRBV12-4 and TRBJ2-1; D may be TRBD1 (6 bases). V lost 6 bases, J lost 5 bases, and 14 bases lay in between. The CDR3 has 14 residues. This CDR3 reads CASSLPNRDNEQFF. The CDR3 DNA reads TGTGCCAGCAGCCTACCAAACAGGGACAATGAGCAGTTCTTC.

The V and J genes are TRBV5-1 and TRBJ2-6; TRBD1 matches at 10 bases. Germline lookup yields CDR1 SGHRS and CDR2 YFSETQ. The V segment lost 3 bases and the J segment 3 bases; nucleotides outside the gene matches: 3. The length of the CDR3 is 16 residues. CDR3 bases: TGCGCCAGCAGCTATGACAGGGGGCTTGGGGCCAACGTCCTGACTTTC. Encoded protein: CASSYDRGLGANVLTF.

This clonotype was seen a few times. The CDR3, as DNA: TGTGCCAGCAGCTCCTCCAGACAGGCCTGGGAGCAGTTCTTC. It encodes CASSSSRQAWEQFF. The genes are TRBV7-9 and TRBJ2-1, with D perhaps matching TRBD1 (6 bases). Trimming took 4 bases from V and 10 from J, leaving 17 bases between them. The CDR3 is 14 amino acids. Germline-derived CDR1 and CDR2 are SEHNR and FQNEAQ (reference sequence).

V usage is TRBV28 and J usage is TRBJ2-7, with D maybe TRBD2 (6 bases). V was pared by 4 bases and J by 3 bases, with 13 bases between. The CDR3 is 14 amino acids. Germline CDR1 is MDHEN and CDR2 is SYDVKM. CDR3 sequence: CASSSSAFLYEQYF. The CDR3 DNA is TGTGCCAGCAGTTCTAGCGCTTTCCTCTACGAGCAGTACTTC. Full variable domain (rest looked up from reference TRBV28 and TRBJ2-7): DVKVTQSSRYLVKRTGEKVFLECVQDMDHENMFWYRQDPGLGLRLIYFSYDVKMKEKGDIPEGYSVSREKKERFSLILESASTNQTSMYLCASSSSAFLYEQYFGPGTRLTVT.

The chain combines TRBV12-3 or TRBV12-4 with TRBJ1-5; D might be TRBD1 (5 bases). The CDR3 length is 15 residues. Trimming cost V 3 bases and J 3 bases, with 12 bases left between them. CDR3 nucleotide sequence: TGTGCCAGCAGTTTCGCAGGGAGTCTCAATCAGCCCCAGCATTTT. It yields the protein CASSFAGSLNQPQHF.

A few counts support this clonotype. The chain carries TRBV7-9 and TRBJ2-7; D possibly matches TRBD1 or TRBD2 (5 bases each). Trimming cost V 2 bases and J 5 bases, with 16 bases left between them. Germline-derived CDR1 and CDR2 are SEHNR and FQNEAQ (reference sequence). The CDR3 spans 15 residues. CDR3 region: CASSLKFGALHEQYF. The DNA for the CDR3 is TGTGCCAGCAGCTTAAAGTTCGGGGCCTTGCACGAGCAGTACTTC.

This clonotype has just a few counts. This chain joins TRBV5-1 and TRBJ2-5, with a possible D match to TRBD1 (7 bases). Per the germline V gene, CDR1 is SGHRS and CDR2 is YFSETQ. The CDR3 runs to 15 residues. The germline V and J ends were trimmed by 0 bases and 5 bases, with 14 bases remaining between them. Here the CDR3 DNA reads TGCGCCAGCAGCTTGGAGGCAGGGGGAGGTGAGACCCAGTACTTC. Translation: CASSLEAGGGETQYF.